The rows below give T cell receptor beta chains drawn from one sample of a study of identifying expanded T cells in peripheral blood. Only in-frame clones appear in the TCRdb table, and some are missing; sequencing was by immunoSEQ multiplex PCR. This table holds tens of thousands of clones, over 80% found once. Sequences were obtained from blood. The source of these receptors is a person between 18 and 75 years old in good health. CDR3s include the opening cysteine and the closing phenylalanine or tryptophan. A D gene is named only where the DNA matches it firmly. Size tells how often a clone was seen (once, few, many) or the class of an expanded clone, and some rows leave it out.

j_call: TRBJ1-3; d_call: -; clone_size: -; v_call: TRBV28; cdr3_nt: TGTGCCAGCACATCTGCAGGCTCTGGAAACACCATATATTTT; cdr3_aa: CASTSAGSGNTIYF
j_call: TRBJ2-3; d_call: TRBD1; clone_size: once; v_call: TRBV5-4; cdr3_nt: TGTGCCAGCAGCCAGGGACAGGGGGTCTCAGATACGCAGTATTTT; cdr3_aa: CASSQGQGVSDTQYF
j_call: TRBJ1-3; d_call: -; clone_size: -; v_call: TRBV5-5; cdr3_nt: TGTGCCAGCAGCTTGGCAGGGGATGGAAACACCATATATTTT; cdr3_aa: CASSLAGDGNTIYF
j_call: TRBJ1-4; d_call: -; clone_size: -; v_call: TRBV27; cdr3_nt: TGTGCCAGCAGTTTAACGGGGGGCTTTGAAAAACTGTTTTTT; cdr3_aa: CASSLTGGFEKLFF
j_call: TRBJ1-2; d_call: -; clone_size: -; v_call: TRBV23-1; cdr3_nt: TGCGCCAGCAGTCAGGTATTATCCGGGACAACGGGTAACTATGGCTACACCTTC; cdr3_aa: CASSQVLSGTTGNYGYTF
j_call: TRBJ1-1; d_call: TRBD1; clone_size: -; v_call: TRBV2; cdr3_nt: TGTGCCAGCAGCGAAGACAGGGACACTGAAGCTTTCTTT; cdr3_aa: CASSEDRDTEAFF
j_call: TRBJ2-7; d_call: TRBD2; clone_size: -; v_call: TRBV10-3; cdr3_nt: TGTGCCACCCAACTAGCGGTGACCTCCTACGAGCAGTACTTC; cdr3_aa: CATQLAVTSYEQYF
j_call: TRBJ1-3; d_call: -; clone_size: -; v_call: TRBV29-1; cdr3_nt: TGCAGCGTTGCGGAGGCAGGCAATTACGGAAACACCATATATTTT; cdr3_aa: CSVAEAGNYGNTIYF
j_call: TRBJ1-3; d_call: TRBD1; clone_size: -; v_call: TRBV7-9; cdr3_nt: TGTGCCAGCAGCTTTCAGGGGGCATCTGGAAACACCATATATTTT; cdr3_aa: CASSFQGASGNTIYF
j_call: TRBJ2-7; d_call: -; clone_size: once; v_call: TRBV5-8; cdr3_nt: TGTGCCAGCAGGTTACAGGGAAACGAGCAGTACTTC; cdr3_aa: CASRLQGNEQYF
j_call: TRBJ2-1; d_call: -; clone_size: -; v_call: TRBV20-1; cdr3_nt: TGCAGTGCTAGAGGCGAGGCACGGTTCTTC; cdr3_aa: CSARGEARFF
j_call: TRBJ1-3; d_call: -; clone_size: once; v_call: TRBV11-2; cdr3_nt: TGTGCCAGCAGCTTCCTATCTCAGGCATTCTCTGGAAACACCATATATTTT; cdr3_aa: CASSFLSQAFSGNTIYF
j_call: TRBJ2-5; d_call: TRBD2; clone_size: -; v_call: TRBV13; cdr3_nt: TGTGCCAGCAGCTTAGTCGCGGGAGGAGAGACCCAGTACTTC; cdr3_aa: CASSLVAGGETQYF
j_call: TRBJ2-1; d_call: TRBD2; clone_size: -; v_call: TRBV16; cdr3_nt: TGTGCCAGCAGCAAATGGACTAGCGACAGCTCCTACAATGAGCAGTTCTTC; cdr3_aa: CASSKWTSDSSYNEQFF
j_call: TRBJ2-3; d_call: -; clone_size: -; v_call: TRBV6-5; cdr3_nt: TGTGCCAGCAGTTACGACCCCCGCAGCACAGATACGCAGTATTTT; cdr3_aa: CASSYDPRSTDTQYF
j_call: TRBJ2-7; d_call: TRBD1; clone_size: -; v_call: TRBV19; cdr3_nt: TGTGCCAGTAGAAACTCCGACAGGGCCTACGAGCAGTACTTC; cdr3_aa: CASRNSDRAYEQYF
j_call: TRBJ1-2; d_call: -; clone_size: few; v_call: TRBV6-1; cdr3_nt: TGTGCCAGCAGTGAAGTATTGGGGGCAAACTATGGCTACACCTTC; cdr3_aa: CASSEVLGANYGYTF
j_call: TRBJ2-2; d_call: -; clone_size: -; v_call: TRBV19; cdr3_nt: TGTGCCAGTAGTATGAATACAGGCAATAGGAACACCGGGGAGCTGTTTTTT; cdr3_aa: CASSMNTGNRNTGELFF
j_call: TRBJ1-5; d_call: -; clone_size: -; v_call: TRBV6-5; cdr3_nt: TGTGCCAGCAGTTGGACCTTTCCTGACTCTGGTCAGCCCCAGCATTTT; cdr3_aa: CASSWTFPDSGQPQHF
j_call: TRBJ2-7; d_call: -; clone_size: few; v_call: TRBV29-1; cdr3_nt: TGCAGCGTTGGAAACCCGTTACAAAGCTACGAGCAGTACTTC; cdr3_aa: CSVGNPLQSYEQYF
j_call: TRBJ1-2; d_call: -; clone_size: few; v_call: TRBV7-9; cdr3_nt: TGTGCCAGCAGCCGCGCAGGGAAAGGCTACACCTTC; cdr3_aa: CASSRAGKGYTF
j_call: TRBJ2-7; d_call: TRBD1; clone_size: -; v_call: TRBV19; cdr3_nt: TGTGCCAGTAGTATTAGTGGACAGGGGAGCTCCTACGAGCAGTACTTC; cdr3_aa: CASSISGQGSSYEQYF
j_call: TRBJ2-1; d_call: TRBD1; clone_size: -; v_call: TRBV5-8; cdr3_nt: TGTGCCAGCAGCGGGGACGGACAGGTATTCTACAATGAGCAGTTCTTC; cdr3_aa: CASSGDGQVFYNEQFF
j_call: TRBJ2-5; d_call: -; clone_size: -; v_call: TRBV5-4; cdr3_nt: TGTGCCAGCAGCTTTACCCCCCGCAGGGGCAGGGAGACCCAGTACTTC; cdr3_aa: CASSFTPRRGRETQYF
j_call: TRBJ2-5; d_call: -; clone_size: -; v_call: TRBV4-2; cdr3_nt: TGTGCCAGCAGCCAAGATGGACGATCCGACGAGACCCAGTACTTC; cdr3_aa: CASSQDGRSDETQYF
j_call: TRBJ1-1; d_call: -; clone_size: -; v_call: TRBV19; cdr3_nt: TGTGCCAGTAGTATAGTGGAGAACACTGAAGCTTTCTTT; cdr3_aa: CASSIVENTEAFF
j_call: TRBJ2-2; d_call: TRBD2; clone_size: -; v_call: TRBV4-2; cdr3_nt: TGTGCCAGCAGCCAAGGACTAGCGGGTAACACCGGGGAGCTGTTTTTT; cdr3_aa: CASSQGLAGNTGELFF
j_call: TRBJ1-2; d_call: TRBD1; clone_size: -; v_call: TRBV4-1; cdr3_nt: TGCGCCAGCAGCCAACCCTTTAAACAGGGGGCGGATGGCTACACCTTC; cdr3_aa: CASSQPFKQGADGYTF
j_call: TRBJ1-3; d_call: -; clone_size: -; v_call: TRBV15; cdr3_nt: TGTGCCACCAGCGGAGTGACAGGCGGCTCTGGAAACACCATATATTTT; cdr3_aa: CATSGVTGGSGNTIYF
j_call: TRBJ2-7; d_call: TRBD2; clone_size: -; v_call: TRBV6-4; cdr3_nt: TGTGCCAGCAGTGCGAGTGCTAGCGGCTCCTACGAGCAGTACTTC; cdr3_aa: CASSASASGSYEQYF
j_call: TRBJ1-2; d_call: -; clone_size: once; v_call: TRBV7-9; cdr3_nt: TGTGCCAGCAGCTTAGGAGACTCTGGCTACACCTTC; cdr3_aa: CASSLGDSGYTF
j_call: TRBJ2-5; d_call: -; clone_size: -; v_call: TRBV5-5; cdr3_nt: TGTGCCAGCGCCCGGTCTGGTTCCGTGACCCAAGAGACCCAGTACTTC; cdr3_aa: CASARSGSVTQETQYF
j_call: TRBJ2-2; d_call: -; clone_size: -; v_call: TRBV2; cdr3_nt: TGTGCCAGCAGGGAGACAGGGCGGGGGGACACCGGGGAGCTGTTTTTT; cdr3_aa: CASRETGRGDTGELFF
j_call: TRBJ2-1; d_call: TRBD2; clone_size: few; v_call: TRBV10-3; cdr3_nt: TGTGCCATCAGTGTTCGGGAGGGCTTATACAATGAGCAGTTCTTC; cdr3_aa: CAISVREGLYNEQFF
j_call: TRBJ1-2; d_call: TRBD1; clone_size: -; v_call: TRBV6-5; cdr3_nt: TGTGCCAGCAGCACCAGAGGGACAGGGGTTGGCTACACCTTC; cdr3_aa: CASSTRGTGVGYTF
j_call: TRBJ2-5; d_call: TRBD2; clone_size: -; v_call: TRBV9; cdr3_nt: TGTGCCAGCAGCCCCGAGAGGACTAGCGCGTCCGAGACCCAGTACTTC; cdr3_aa: CASSPERTSASETQYF
j_call: TRBJ1-5; d_call: -; clone_size: few; v_call: TRBV6-1; cdr3_nt: TGTGCCAGCGGGGAATATAGCAATCAGCCCCAGCATTTT; cdr3_aa: CASGEYSNQPQHF
j_call: TRBJ1-1; d_call: -; clone_size: -; v_call: TRBV18; cdr3_nt: TGTGCCAGCTCAAAACTTACCGGGACAATGAACACTGAAGCTTTCTTT; cdr3_aa: CASSKLTGTMNTEAFF
j_call: TRBJ2-1; d_call: TRBD1; clone_size: -; v_call: TRBV28; cdr3_nt: TGTGCCAGCAGTTTAAATCAGGGGGCGTATGAGCAGTTCTTC; cdr3_aa: CASSLNQGAYEQFF
j_call: TRBJ2-7; d_call: -; clone_size: -; v_call: TRBV7-9; cdr3_nt: TGTGCCAGCAGCCTAGACACCCCGCAGTACTTC; cdr3_aa: CASSLDTPQYF
j_call: TRBJ1-3; d_call: -; clone_size: -; v_call: TRBV7-2; cdr3_nt: TGTGCCAGCAGCTTAGAGGGGTCAGGGCGGAGAAACACCATATATTTT; cdr3_aa: CASSLEGSGRRNTIYF
j_call: TRBJ1-1; d_call: -; clone_size: -; v_call: TRBV7-3; cdr3_nt: TGTGCCAGCAGCTTAGAGGGGGGCAGCCTGAACACTGAAGCTTTCTTT; cdr3_aa: CASSLEGGSLNTEAFF
j_call: TRBJ2-3; d_call: -; clone_size: -; v_call: TRBV10-3; cdr3_nt: TGTGCCATCAGGGGGGAGAACACAGATACGCAGTATTTT; cdr3_aa: CAIRGENTDTQYF
j_call: TRBJ2-1; d_call: -; clone_size: -; v_call: TRBV27; cdr3_nt: TGTGCCAGCCCCGCGGGGGCCAGCCGTACAACTGAGCAGTTCTTC; cdr3_aa: CASPAGASRTTEQFF
j_call: TRBJ1-2; d_call: -; clone_size: -; v_call: TRBV7-9; cdr3_nt: TGTGCCAGCAGTCCAGGCTATGGCTACACCTTC; cdr3_aa: CASSPGYGYTF
j_call: TRBJ2-3; d_call: TRBD2; clone_size: -; v_call: TRBV28; cdr3_nt: TGTGCCAGCACCCTAGGGAGGGTAGGACTAGCGGGAGTAACAGATACGCAGTATTTT; cdr3_aa: CASTLGRVGLAGVTDTQYF
j_call: TRBJ2-1; d_call: -; clone_size: -; v_call: TRBV28; cdr3_nt: TGTGCCAGCAGTCCTGGGGGGGGGCTGGGCAATGAGCAGTTCTTC; cdr3_aa: CASSPGGGLGNEQFF
j_call: TRBJ1-2; d_call: -; clone_size: -; v_call: TRBV9; cdr3_nt: TGTGCCAGCAGCGTAGATGTGGGAAATTATGGCTACACCTTC; cdr3_aa: CASSVDVGNYGYTF
j_call: TRBJ2-3; d_call: -; clone_size: -; v_call: TRBV27; cdr3_nt: TGTGCCAGCAGTTTTCGGGTCGGCACAGATACGCAGTATTTT; cdr3_aa: CASSFRVGTDTQYF